Listed below are T cell receptor beta chains from one sample, sequenced in a study of T cells in Graves' hyperthyroidism and ophthalmopathy. TCRdb re-derived calls from the multiplex PCR reads in MiXCR, one entry per CDR3 protein. The table shows a few hundred thousand distinct CDR3 sequences, with roughly 20% occurring only once. Sequenced material: blood. These receptors were taken from a woman in her thirties or forties with Graves' ophthalmopathy. CDR3s include the opening cysteine and the closing phenylalanine or tryptophan. The D gene is left open where the match is weak. Clone size is given for some rows only: seen once, a few or many times, or a class if the clone is expanded.

cdr3_nt cdr3_aa j_call v_call clone_size d_call
TGTGCCAGTAGTATCGGGGCGGGAGGCACCTACGAGCAGTACTTC CASSIGAGGTYEQYF TRBJ2-7 TRBV19 many TRBD2
TGCAGTGCTAGAACCCCCCCAGGCCTGGGACTCTACGAGCAGTACTTC CSARTPPGLGLYEQYF TRBJ2-7 TRBV20-1 NA NA
TGTGCCAGTAGTATAGCGGGAGGAGTAGAGACCCAGTACTTC CASSIAGGVETQYF TRBJ2-5 TRBV19 many TRBD2
TGTGCCAGCAGTTTTAAATTCGGAAGCGCGAACACCGGGGAGCTGTTTTTT CASSFKFGSANTGELFF TRBJ2-2 TRBV12-3/TRBV12-4 many NA
TGTGCCAGCAGTCGACTGAGGGAAGGGAACTATGGCTACACCTTC CASSRLREGNYGYTF TRBJ1-2 TRBV6-2/TRBV6-3 many NA
TGTGCCAGCAGTTTAGGGCCTCATATGTTTCAAGCTTTCTTT CASSLGPHMFQAFF TRBJ1-1 TRBV12-3/TRBV12-4 many NA
TGTGCCAGCAGCTTAGAGTGGGGGGATGACTATGGCTACACCTTC CASSLEWGDDYGYTF TRBJ1-2 TRBV7-8 many NA
TGTGCCAGCAGCTTAGTGGGCCTAGCGGGGCAAGAGACCCAGTACTTC CASSLVGLAGQETQYF TRBJ2-5 TRBV7-8 many TRBD2
TGTGCCAGCAGTTTAATAGCGGGAGTTGTGGAGACCCAGTACTTC CASSLIAGVVETQYF TRBJ2-5 TRBV28 many TRBD2
TGCGCCAGCAGTGACCGGGGACAGGCCTCGAACACCGGGGAGCTGTTTTTT CASSDRGQASNTGELFF TRBJ2-2 TRBV10-1 many TRBD1
TGTGCCAGCAGTCCAAACAGGGTATCGGAGACCCAGTACTTC CASSPNRVSETQYF TRBJ2-5 TRBV12-3/TRBV12-4 many NA
TGTGCCAGTCATCTTGCTGAAGCTTTCTTT CASHLAEAFF TRBJ1-1 TRBV12-3/TRBV12-4 NA NA
TGTGCCAGCAGTGAGGGGTCCCGCGGGGAACCCCTCCACTTT CASSEGSRGEPLHF TRBJ1-6 TRBV2 NA NA
TGTGCCAGCAGCTTAGGTACAAGGGGTTTTTCCTACGAGCAGTACTTC CASSLGTRGFSYEQYF TRBJ2-7 TRBV28 many NA
TGTGCCAGCAGTTACCTCCACTCTGGGGCCAACGTCCTGACTTTC CASSYLHSGANVLTF TRBJ2-6 TRBV6-8 many NA
TGTGCCAGCAGTCCCGGAATAGCGGGAGGGTACGAGCAGTACTTC CASSPGIAGGYEQYF TRBJ2-7 TRBV27 few TRBD2
TGCAGCGTTGCAGGGGGACGAGCGTTCGACGAGCAGTACTTC CSVAGGRAFDEQYF TRBJ2-7 TRBV29-1 many TRBD1
TGTGCCAGCAGTTCCTCAAACACAGATACGCAGTATTTT CASSSSNTDTQYF TRBJ2-3 TRBV6-5 many NA
TGTGCCAGCAGTGACGTAGCCGGGACCGGGGAGCTGTTTTTT CASSDVAGTGELFF TRBJ2-2 TRBV6-4 many NA
TGTGCCAGCAGCTGGGGACTAGCGGGAGGTGGAGAGACCCAGTACTTC CASSWGLAGGGETQYF TRBJ2-5 TRBV7-2 many TRBD2
TGTGCCAGCAGCCAGAACCCGGGGGAGGTCACTGAAGCTTTCTTT CASSQNPGEVTEAFF TRBJ1-1 TRBV3-1 NA NA